This TCR beta chain comes out of a study of post-analysis software for immune sequencing data. Study overall: Secondary progressive, relapsing-remitting and progressive-relapsing multiple sclerosis were among the included disease courses. The study's findings and limits: Strong co-clustering by F measure was seen for same-batch samples. Controls had significantly higher normalized Chao1 diversity than multiple sclerosis patients. Five TRBV segments appeared more often in patients than in controls, and TRBV5-6, TRBV5-1 and TRBV20-1 were among these.

A remark on this clonotype: Antigen specificity is unknown.

Included in the TCR beta cDNA libraries were unique molecular identifiers. T cells numbering about 0.9 to 10 million yielded cDNA molecules that totaled about 500,000. From the PCR reads, TCRdb called clonotypes with MiXCR, one entry per CDR3 protein. The data hold almost 700,000 distinct CDR3 sequences, with about 60% observed a single time. The V end was cut by 3 bases, the J end by 2 bases, with 17 bases between. This CDR3 contains 17 residues. Germline V CDR1 and CDR2: MDHEN, SYDVKM. The chain has TRBV28 and TRBJ2-1; maybe TRBD1 (6 bases). Sequenced: blood. This clonotype originated in a girl aged 2 to 9 with multiple sclerosis. CDR3 DNA sequence: TGTGCCAGCAGTTTCTACCCGGGGACAATGACCTACAATGAGCAGTTCTTC. It specifies CASSFYPGTMTYNEQFF.